The rows below give T cell receptor beta chains drawn from one sample of a study of blood T cell repertoires in COVID-19. Produced via immunoSEQ multiplex PCR; TCRdb's table is partial and in-frame only. The table has fewer than 25,000 clones, roughly 86% seen once. The sample taken for sequencing was peripheral blood. The receptor set was obtained from a man aged 45-60 years with active COVID-19. Both conserved end residues are part of each CDR3. The D gene is left open where the match is weak. Clone sizes are given selectively: once, few, many, or a class where the clone is expanded.

size: NA; V: TRBV3-1/TRBV3-2; D: NA; J: TRBJ1-1; CDR3: CASSQGRGTEAFF; DNA: TGTGCCAGCAGCCAAGGCAGGGGCACTGAAGCTTTCTTT
size: NA; V: TRBV15; D: NA; J: TRBJ1-2; CDR3: CATSRDRTYGYTF; DNA: TGTGCCACCAGCAGAGACAGAACCTATGGCTACACCTTC
size: NA; V: TRBV28; D: NA; J: TRBJ2-3; CDR3: CASSLLARGTDTQYF; DNA: TGTGCCAGCAGTTTGCTAGCACGTGGAACAGATACGCAGTATTTT
size: NA; V: TRBV3-1/TRBV3-2; D: NA; J: TRBJ2-1; CDR3: CASSQFGGLINEQFF; DNA: TGTGCCAGCAGCCAATTTGGGGGCCTAATCAATGAGCAGTTCTTC
size: NA; V: TRBV7-2; D: TRBD1; J: TRBJ2-3; CDR3: CASSSTGAKGSTDTQYF; DNA: TGTGCCAGCAGTTCAACAGGGGCCAAGGGTAGCACAGATACGCAGTATTTT
size: NA; V: TRBV7-2; D: NA; J: TRBJ2-7; CDR3: CASSSPAGTASYEQYF; DNA: TGTGCCAGCAGCTCCCCCGCCGGGACTGCCTCCTACGAGCAGTACTTC
size: medium-sized; V: TRBV7-9; D: NA; J: TRBJ2-7; CDR3: CASSLTVLRDEQYF; DNA: TGTGCCAGCAGCTTAACAGTACTTCGCGACGAGCAGTACTTC
size: NA; V: TRBV7-3; D: NA; J: TRBJ2-5; CDR3: CASSLRGCKTHQETQYF; DNA: TGTGCCAGCAGCTTACGCGGTTGTAAAACCCACCAAGAGACCCAGTACTTC
size: NA; V: TRBV30; D: TRBD1; J: TRBJ1-1; CDR3: CASTQGAPEAFF; DNA: TGTGCCTCGACACAGGGGGCTCCGGAAGCTTTCTTT
size: NA; V: TRBV5-1; D: NA; J: TRBJ1-4; CDR3: CASSFGGSNEKLFF; DNA: TGCGCCAGCAGCTTCGGTGGTAGCAATGAAAAACTGTTTTTT
size: once; V: TRBV11-2; D: TRBD2; J: TRBJ2-2; CDR3: CASSLIIGGSVRTGELFF; DNA: TGTGCCAGCAGCTTAATAATTGGCGGGAGTGTAAGGACCGGGGAGCTGTTTTTT
size: NA; V: TRBV19; D: TRBD2; J: TRBJ2-2; CDR3: CASTLAGDNTGELFF; DNA: TGTGCCAGTACCCTAGCGGGAGATAACACCGGGGAGCTGTTTTTT
size: NA; V: TRBV28; D: NA; J: TRBJ2-7; CDR3: CASRPNRAVPDF; DNA: TGTGCCAGCAGACCAAACAGGGCCGTACCCGACTTC
size: few; V: TRBV4-2; D: TRBD2; J: TRBJ2-2; CDR3: CASSQDTSGSGRELFF; DNA: TGTGCCAGCAGCCAAGATACTAGCGGAAGCGGGAGGGAGCTGTTTTTT
size: NA; V: TRBV9; D: TRBD2; J: TRBJ2-3; CDR3: CASSAATSGRWTDTQYF; DNA: TGTGCCAGCAGCGCTGCGACTAGCGGGAGATGGACAGATACGCAGTATTTT
size: NA; V: TRBV6-5; D: NA; J: TRBJ2-5; CDR3: CASKGGGVFATQYF; DNA: TGTGCCAGCAAGGGAGGGGGGGTTTTCGCGACCCAGTACTTC
size: NA; V: TRBV6-5; D: NA; J: TRBJ1-2; CDR3: CASSRGGLYGYTF; DNA: TGTGCCAGCAGTCGGGGGGGGCTCTATGGCTACACCTTC
size: NA; V: TRBV2; D: TRBD2; J: TRBJ2-3; CDR3: CASSELAGFTDTQYF; DNA: TGTGCCAGCAGTGAGCTAGCGGGGTTCACAGATACGCAGTATTTT
size: NA; V: TRBV10-3; D: NA; J: TRBJ2-7; CDR3: CAISESRGLYEQYF; DNA: TGTGCCATCAGTGAGTCCCGTGGCCTCTACGAGCAGTACTTC
size: NA; V: TRBV5-6; D: NA; J: TRBJ2-3; CDR3: CASSFLPPGTQDTQYF; DNA: TGTGCCAGCAGCTTCCTGCCTCCCGGGACACAAGATACGCAGTATTTT
size: once; V: TRBV27; D: TRBD1; J: TRBJ2-7; CDR3: CASSWRRDRPYEQYF; DNA: TGTGCCAGCAGTTGGAGACGGGACAGACCCTACGAGCAGTACTTC
size: NA; V: TRBV6-6; D: NA; J: TRBJ1-5; CDR3: CASSYGAFVWQPQHF; DNA: TGTGCCAGCAGTTACGGGGCTTTCGTCTGGCAGCCCCAGCATTTT
size: NA; V: TRBV7-2; D: TRBD2; J: TRBJ2-3; CDR3: CASSNLAGDLTQYF; DNA: TGTGCCAGCAGCAACCTAGCGGGGGATCTTACGCAGTATTTT
size: NA; V: TRBV9; D: NA; J: TRBJ1-3; CDR3: CASSVGGAGNTIYF; DNA: TGTGCCAGCAGCGTAGGGGGCGCTGGAAACACCATATATTTT
size: NA; V: TRBV12-2; D: NA; J: TRBJ2-1; CDR3: CASRLEGRAGGPYNEQFF; DNA: TGTGCAAGTCGCTTGGAGGGAAGAGCGGGGGGGCCCTACAATGAGCAGTTCTTC
size: NA; V: TRBV6-6; D: TRBD1; J: TRBJ2-7; CDR3: CASSVSGGTANEQYF; DNA: TGTGCCAGCAGTGTCTCGGGTGGGACAGCGAACGAGCAGTACTTC
size: NA; V: TRBV9; D: NA; J: TRBJ2-6; CDR3: CASSVVKGSGANVLTF; DNA: TGTGCCAGCAGCGTAGTGAAGGGGTCTGGGGCCAACGTCCTGACTTTC
size: NA; V: TRBV4-1; D: TRBD1; J: TRBJ1-5; CDR3: CASSQGLTGISNQPQHF; DNA: TGCGCCAGCAGCCAAGGTTTGACAGGGATTAGCAATCAGCCCCAGCATTTT
size: once; V: TRBV11-3; D: NA; J: TRBJ1-2; CDR3: CASSLDSSDYGYTF; DNA: TGTGCCAGCAGCTTAGATTCGAGTGACTATGGCTACACCTTC
size: NA; V: TRBV7-8; D: TRBD1; J: TRBJ1-4; CDR3: CASSLGRTGNPNEKLFF; DNA: TGTGCCAGCAGCTTAGGGCGGACAGGGAACCCTAATGAAAAACTGTTTTTT
size: NA; V: TRBV18; D: NA; J: TRBJ2-1; CDR3: CASSPKTASYNEQFF; DNA: TGTGCCAGCTCACCAAAGACTGCCTCCTACAATGAGCAGTTCTTC
size: NA; V: TRBV24-1; D: TRBD1; J: TRBJ1-2; CDR3: CATSAGTGAFGYTF; DNA: TGTGCCACCAGCGCCGGGACAGGGGCATTTGGCTACACCTTC
size: NA; V: TRBV2; D: TRBD1; J: TRBJ2-7; CDR3: CASRGQGSYEQYF; DNA: TGTGCCAGCAGAGGACAGGGTAGTTACGAGCAGTACTTC
size: NA; V: TRBV5-4; D: NA; J: TRBJ2-1; CDR3: CASSSISGNEQFF; DNA: TGTGCCAGCAGCTCAATAAGCGGGAATGAGCAGTTCTTC
size: NA; V: TRBV7-9; D: TRBD1; J: TRBJ1-5; CDR3: CASSLEGAGQPQHF; DNA: TGTGCCAGCAGCTTAGAGGGGGCGGGTCAGCCCCAGCATTTT
size: NA; V: TRBV7-9; D: NA; J: TRBJ1-2; CDR3: CASRYPPTGRLKANYGYTF; DNA: TGTGCCAGCAGGTATCCCCCCACGGGGAGACTAAAGGCTAACTATGGCTACACCTTC
size: NA; V: TRBV7-2; D: TRBD2; J: TRBJ2-1; CDR3: CASRKGLAGEGEQFF; DNA: TGTGCCAGCAGAAAGGGACTAGCGGGAGAAGGTGAGCAGTTCTTC
size: NA; V: TRBV2; D: TRBD1; J: TRBJ1-4; CDR3: CASRETGFNEKLFF; DNA: TGTGCCAGCAGGGAGACAGGGTTCAATGAAAAACTGTTTTTT
size: NA; V: TRBV4-1; D: TRBD2; J: TRBJ2-2; CDR3: CASSTGTSDTGELFF; DNA: TGCGCCAGCAGTACCGGGACTAGCGACACCGGGGAGCTGTTTTTT
size: NA; V: TRBV5-4; D: TRBD2; J: TRBJ2-7; CDR3: CASSRVSGRLNEQYF; DNA: TGTGCCAGCAGTAGGGTTAGCGGGAGGTTAAACGAGCAGTACTTC
size: NA; V: TRBV25-1; D: TRBD1; J: TRBJ1-6; CDR3: CASSGTGTGASPLHF; DNA: TGTGCCAGCAGCGGGACGGGGACAGGGGCTTCACCCCTCCACTTT